Shown below are 32 T cell receptor beta chains from a single sample sequenced in a study of blood T cells in healthy people across ages. A second about 7 to 11 cycle PCR used barcoded and J-beta primers. TCRdb re-derived calls from the 5' RACE reads in MiXCR, one entry per CDR3 protein. There are roughly 1.5 million distinct CDR3 sequences in the sample; roughly 43% occur only once, and 4% lies in the top ten. The material sequenced was blood. The receptor set was obtained from a woman aged 18-29 years in good health.

The chain employs TRBV9 and TRBJ1-6, with D possibly being TRBD1 (5 bases). There are 16 residues in the CDR3. V was cut by 3 bases and J by 5 bases, with 15 bases left in between. Germline CDR1 and CDR2: SGDLS and YYNGEE. CDR3 coding DNA: TGTGCCAGCAGCGGAGGTAAGGGACGGAATAATTCACCCCTCCACTTT. Residues: CASSGGKGRNNSPLHF. The full variable domain, rest sourced from reference TRBV9 and TRBJ1-6, is DSGVTQTPKHLITATGQRVTLRCSPRSGDLSVYWYQQSLDQGLQFLIQYYNGEERAKGNILERFSAQQFPDLHSELNLSSLELGDSALYFCASSGGKGRNNSPLHFGNGTRLTVT.

This clonotype was seen a handful of times. This chain links TRBV25-1 with TRBJ2-6; 7 bases line up with TRBD1. This CDR3 has 15 residues. Germline CDR1 and CDR2: MGHDK and SYGVNS. Trimming cost V 5 bases and J 2 bases; bases outside gene matches: 3. In nucleotides, the CDR3 is TGTGCCAGCAGTACCACAGGGGCTGGGGCCAACGTCCTGACTTTC. Protein: CASSTTGAGANVLTF.

The V and J genes are TRBV28 and TRBJ2-7; TRBD2 matches 7 bases. The V and J ends lost 6 bases and 3 bases, in that order; junction bases with no gene match: 8. The CDR3 is 14 residues long. The V gene's germline CDR1 is MDHEN and CDR2 SYDVKM. The CDR3 DNA sequence: TGTGCCAGCAGAAGCCCGGGGACTAACTACGAGCAGTACTTC. Amino acid sequence: CASRSPGTNYEQYF.

The chain is built from TRBV21-1 and TRBJ1-5; the table's D call, TRBD1, was not checked against the DNA. TRBV21-1 is classified as a pseudogene. The CDR3 length is 13 residues. CDR3 nucleotides: TGTGCCCGCCGGGACAGGGGGAGTCAGCCCCAGCATTTT. Amino acids: CARRDRGSQPQHF.

This clonotype was found a few times. V and J are TRBV7-9 and TRBJ2-3; the D is unclear. The CDR3 is made up of 15 amino acids. Germline V CDR1 and CDR2: SEHNR, FQNEAQ (reference sequence). Trimming shortened V by 2 bases and J by 0 bases, and 9 bases separated the two germline ends. The CDR3 protein is CASSLLADSTDTQYF. The CDR3 nucleotides are TGTGCCAGCAGCTTACTGGCGGACAGCACAGATACGCAGTATTTT.

This chain joins TRBV7-2 and TRBJ2-7, with TRBD2 as a possible D gene (6 bases). In germline, CDR1 is SGHTA, CDR2 FQGNSA. The CDR3 is 15 residues long. V lost 10 bases, J lost 8 bases, and 27 bases lay in between. CDR3 nucleotides: TGTGCCATTTCTCTTCGCGGGCGGGACGCCCCACAGCAGTACTTC. Its protein product is CAISLRGRDAPQQYF.

The chain carries TRBV6-5 and TRBJ1-1; D call uncertain. V lost 10 bases and J lost 0, with 6 bases in between. Germline CDR1 reads MNHEY; CDR2 reads SVGAGI. This CDR3 region has 11 residues. This CDR3 is CATFMNTEAFF. For the CDR3, the DNA is TGTGCCACTTTTATGAACACTGAAGCTTTCTTT.

The chain couples TRBV27 to TRBJ1-4; 10 bases are shared with TRBD1. The V gene end was trimmed by 4 bases and the J gene end by 9 bases; junction bases not matched to a gene: 5. This CDR3 region has 14 residues. CDR1 and CDR2 from the germline V gene are MNHEY and SMNVEV (reference sequence). DNA of the CDR3: TGTGCCAGCAGTTCCGGGACAGGGGCTCAAAAACTGTTTTTT. Residues: CASSSGTGAQKLFF.

The chain employs TRBV7-8 and TRBJ2-1, with 8 bases aligning to TRBD2. CDR1 is SGHVS, CDR2 FQNEAQ, per germline. Trimming at V came to 5 bases and at J to 10 bases, leaving 4 bases not matched to a gene. The CDR3 totals 12 residues. CDR3 amino acids: CASSETSEEQFF. The CDR3 region has the DNA TGTGCCAGCAGCGAGACTAGCGAGGAGCAGTTCTTC.

V gene TRBV20-1 combines with J gene TRBJ2-7; D not certain. From germline, CDR1 is DFQATT and CDR2 SNEGSKA (reference sequence). Trimming took off 3 bases at V and 0 bases at J, with 12 bases between the two ends. There are 14 residues in the CDR3. The CDR3 region has the DNA TGCAGTGCTAGCCTTCCTCAGTTCTCCTACGAGCAGTACTTC. This codes for CSASLPQFSYEQYF.

This clonotype has a handful of counts. The chain recombines TRBV27 with TRBJ2-7; TRBD2 matches 10 bases. The V and J ends lost 1 base and 4 bases, in that order; junction bases with no gene match: 4. Per the germline V gene, CDR1 is MNHEY and CDR2 is SMNVEV (reference sequence). CDR3 length: 15 residues. This CDR3 reads CASSLYPSGSYEQYF. DNA of the CDR3: TGTGCCAGCAGTTTATACCCTAGCGGGAGTTACGAGCAGTACTTC.

This clonotype showed up just once. The J gene is TRBJ2-1, the V gene TRBV2; no clear D gene. The CDR3 extends over 12 amino acids. CDR1 SNHLY and CDR2 FYNNEI come from the germline V gene. V was pared by 6 bases and J by 7 bases, with 10 bases between. CDR3 nucleotide sequence: TGTGCCAGCAGGTTATTTCGGAATGAGCAGTTCTTC. It specifies CASRLFRNEQFF. Combining the CDR3 with reference TRBV2 and TRBJ2-1 gives the whole variable domain EPEVTQTPSHQVTQMGQEVILRCVPISNHLYFYWYRQILGQKVEFLVSFYNNEISEKSEIFDDQFSVERPDGSNFTLKIRSTKLEDSAMYFCASRLFRNEQFFGPGTRLTVL.

This clonotype has just a few counts. V is TRBV2 and J is TRBJ2-3; 7 nucleotides match TRBD1. V was pared by 6 bases and J by 6 bases, with 9 bases of the junction left unmatched. CDR3 length: 14 residues. Germline V lookup: CDR1 SNHLY, CDR2 FYNNEI. The CDR3 bases are TGTGCCAGCAGGCTGACAGGGACAGCGGATACGCAGTATTTT. This encodes CASRLTGTADTQYF.

The CDR3 sequence: CASRQSHREQYF. The DNA of the CDR3 is TGTGCCAGCAGGCAATCGCACAGGGAGCAGTACTTC. V is TRBV6-1 and J is TRBJ2-5; tentatively, D is TRBD1 (6 bases). V dropped 6 bases and J dropped 11 bases, with 16 bases sitting between them. In germline, CDR1 is MNHNS, CDR2 SASEGT. The CDR3 has 12 residues.

The rearrangement joins TRBV4-1 to TRBJ2-1, with TRBD2 matching 13 bases. The CDR3 length is 19 residues. Germline CDR1 is MGHRA and CDR2 is YSYEKL. J lost 6 bases, V lost 2 bases, and 13 bases had no gene match. The CDR3 DNA reads TGCGCCAGCAGCCAACGACTAGCGGGAGGCATCGTAATGGTCAATGAGCAGTTCTTC. This sequence encodes CASSQRLAGGIVMVNEQFF.

Here the CDR3 reads CASSYDRVDTGELFF. The CDR3 DNA sequence: TGTGCCAGCAGTTACGACAGGGTGGACACCGGGGAGCTGTTTTTT. The chain carries TRBV6-2 or TRBV6-3 and TRBJ2-2; 7 positions agree with TRBD1. Germline V gene lookup returns CDR1 MNHEY and CDR2 SVGEGT. CDR3 length: 15 residues. V lost 2 bases to trimming and J lost 3 bases; unmatched junction nucleotides: 3.

This clonotype was picked up one time. The genes are TRBV6-2 or TRBV6-3 and TRBJ2-4, with 9 positions matching TRBD2. TRBJ2-7 matches the DNA end more closely, so the J call is doubtful. The CDR3 runs to 16 residues. Germline V CDR1 and CDR2: MNHEY, SVGEGT. CDR3 coding DNA: TGTGCCAGCAGTTACTCACCTAGCGGGGCCCCTCGCGAGCAGTACTTC. As protein: CASSYSPSGAPREQYF.

Only a few counts were recorded for this clonotype. V gene TRBV12-3 or TRBV12-4 combines with J gene TRBJ2-5, with 7 bases that match TRBD1. The CDR3 has 16 amino acids. The junction had 16 bases not matched to a gene; V was cut back by 1 base and J by 11 bases. The DNA for the CDR3 is TGTGCCAGCAGTTTAGGGTCGCGTAGGGGGCCCAATGAGCAGTACTTC. This encodes CASSLGSRRGPNEQYF.

CDR3 amino acids: CASSLASGVSEQFF. The CDR3 DNA follows: TGTGCCAGCAGCTTAGCTAGCGGGGTGAGTGAGCAGTTCTTC. The V and J genes are TRBV13 and TRBJ2-1; 9 bases fit TRBD2. The germline V gene has CDR1 PRHDT and CDR2 FYEKMQ (reference sequence). After removal of 1 base from V and 9 bases from J, the junction contained 4 bases not matched to a gene. This CDR3 contains 14 residues.

V and J are TRBV9 and TRBJ2-7; a possible D gene is TRBD1 (7 bases). V lost 3 bases, J lost 10 bases, and 14 bases lay in between. CDR1 is SGDLS, CDR2 YYNGEE, per germline. The CDR3 sequence is 12 residues long. The CDR3 region is CASSGGGTVQYF. CDR3 nucleotide sequence: TGTGCCAGCAGCGGGGGCGGGACAGTTCAGTACTTC.

This clonotype was counted only a few times. For the CDR3, the DNA is TGTGCCAGCAGCCCCCGGGGTACCGATGGCTACACCTTC. This sequence encodes CASSPRGTDGYTF. The chain couples TRBV12-3 or TRBV12-4 to TRBJ1-2; D is unresolved. CDR3 length: 13 residues. Between the trimmed V and J ends, which lost 6 bases and 6 bases, there was a span of 14 bases.

This clonotype was counted only a few times. The gene calls are TRBV25-1 and TRBJ2-7; TRBD1 is a possible D gene (5 bases). This CDR3 is built from 14 residues. The V gene's germline CDR1 is MGHDK and CDR2 SYGVNS. V was cut by 3 bases and J by 1 base, with 10 bases left in between. CDR3 in amino acids: CASSDPDSSYEQYF. DNA of the CDR3: TGTGCCAGCAGTGATCCTGACAGTTCCTACGAGCAGTACTTC.

V and J are TRBV4-3 and TRBJ1-6; D is unclear. Germline CDR1 LGHNA, CDR2 YSLEER. This CDR3 has 18 amino acids. The V gene lost 0 bases and the J gene lost 3 bases, with 15 bases spanning the gap. Here the CDR3 reads CASSQDPNRLVYNSPLHF. For the CDR3, the DNA is TGCGCCAGCAGCCAAGATCCGAACCGATTAGTCTATAATTCACCCCTCCACTTT.

The chain employs TRBV15 and TRBJ2-5, with D perhaps matching TRBD1 or TRBD2 (5 bases each). Germline V gene data show CDR1 as LNHNV and CDR2 as YYDKDF (reference sequence). The CDR3 sequence is 14 residues long. Between the trimmed V and J ends, which lost 5 bases and 11 bases, there was a span of 21 bases. Here the CDR3 reads CATSPFQGRGEQYF. As DNA, the CDR3 is TGTGCCACCAGCCCCTTTCAGGGACGGGGAGAGCAGTACTTC.

This sequence joins TRBV7-2 and TRBJ1-6; D gene ambiguous. CDR3 length equals 13 residues. The V gene lost 5 bases and the J gene lost 9 bases, with 11 bases spanning the gap. Germline values: CDR1 SGHTA, CDR2 FQGNSA. CDR3 loop: CASSVGWSSPLHF. CDR3 DNA sequence: TGTGCCAGCAGCGTAGGGTGGAGTTCACCCCTCCACTTT.

This rearrangement joins TRBV24-1 to TRBJ1-2; D call uncertain. V lost 3 bases, J lost 8 bases, and 9 bases lay in between. Germline CDR1 reads KGHDR; CDR2 reads SFDVKD. CDR3 length: 12 amino acids. In DNA, the CDR3 is TGTGCCACCAGTGATCCCCGTCGGGGCTACACCTTC. Translation: CATSDPRRGYTF.

The chain is built from TRBV7-8 and TRBJ1-6, with D perhaps TRBD1 (6 bases). The germline CDR1 and CDR2 sequences are SGHVS and FQNEAQ. Trimming left V 5 bases short and J 9 bases short, with 20 bases between. This CDR3 has 16 residues. For the CDR3, the DNA is TGTGCCAGCAGCATGATTACAGGGAATTTTGGTTCACCCCTCCACTTT. Amino acid sequence: CASSMITGNFGSPLHF.

This clonotype was recorded a few times. V and J are TRBV5-4 and TRBJ2-7; TRBD2 agrees at 8 bases. Trimming at V came to 4 bases and at J to 7 bases, leaving 13 bases not matched to a gene. This CDR3 has 15 amino acids. CDR1 and CDR2 (germline): SGHNT, YYREEE (reference sequence). CDR3 sequence: CASSPPGGRQNEQYF. DNA for the CDR3: TGTGCCAGCAGCCCACCGGGGGGGCGTCAGAATGAGCAGTACTTC.

This clonotype was seen more than once but under ten times. This chain connects TRBV3-1 to TRBJ2-2; D not certain. V lost 4 bases and J 6 bases, leaving 9 bases between the germline ends. This CDR3 region has 13 residues. Germline CDR1 is LGHDT and CDR2 is YNNKEL (reference sequence). CDR3 loop: CASSRLVSGELFF. CDR3 DNA: TGTGCCAGCAGCCGTCTAGTATCCGGGGAGCTGTTTTTT.

The chain joins TRBV5-1 to TRBJ2-2; 8 bases are a match to TRBD2. Germline trimming cut 1 base from V and 0 bases from J; bases unmatched to any gene: 8. CDR1 is SGHRS, CDR2 YFSETQ, per germline. The CDR3 consists of 18 residues. The CDR3 DNA reads as TGCGCCAGCAGCTTGCCCTTTGAGGGACTAGCGAACACCGGGGAGCTGTTTTTT. This sequence encodes CASSLPFEGLANTGELFF.

V is TRBV15 and J is TRBJ2-7; D is possibly TRBD2 (5 bases). There are 13 residues in the CDR3. Germline V gene data show CDR1 as LNHNV and CDR2 as YYDKDF (reference sequence). V lost 4 bases to trimming and J lost 0 bases, with 7 bases between them. The CDR3 DNA is TGTGCCACCAGCATCACTAGCTCCTACGAGCAGTACTTC. It specifies CATSITSSYEQYF. Supplemented by reference TRBV15 and TRBJ2-7, the full variable domain reads DAMVIQNPRYQVTQFGKPVTLSCSQTLNHNVMYWYQQKSSQAPKLLFHYYDKDFNNEADTPDNFQSRRPNTSFCFLDIRSPGLGDTAMYLCATSITSSYEQYFGPGTRLTVT.

The J gene is TRBJ1-5, the V gene TRBV4-1, with D perhaps TRBD1 (5 bases). V lost 7 bases and J 0 bases, leaving 13 bases between the germline ends. The CDR3 consists of 15 residues. Germline assignment: CDR1 MGHRA and CDR2 YSYEKL. The CDR3 loop reads CASTQTEYSNQPQHF. CDR3 sequence (DNA): TGCGCCAGCACCCAGACAGAGTATAGCAATCAGCCCCAGCATTTT.